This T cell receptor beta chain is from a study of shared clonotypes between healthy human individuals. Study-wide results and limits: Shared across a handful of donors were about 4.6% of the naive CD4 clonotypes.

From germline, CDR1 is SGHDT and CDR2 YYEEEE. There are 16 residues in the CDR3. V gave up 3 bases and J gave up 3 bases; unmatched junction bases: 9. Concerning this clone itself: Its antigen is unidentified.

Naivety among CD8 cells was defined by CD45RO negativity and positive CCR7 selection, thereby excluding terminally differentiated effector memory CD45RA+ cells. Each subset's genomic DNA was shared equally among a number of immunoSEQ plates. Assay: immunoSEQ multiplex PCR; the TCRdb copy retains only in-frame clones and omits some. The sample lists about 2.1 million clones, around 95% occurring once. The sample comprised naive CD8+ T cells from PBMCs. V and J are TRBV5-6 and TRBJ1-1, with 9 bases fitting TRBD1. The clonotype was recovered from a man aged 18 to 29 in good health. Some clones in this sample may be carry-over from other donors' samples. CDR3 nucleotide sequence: TGTGCCAGCAGCTATACCGGGACAGGGATGTACACTGAAGCTTTCTTT. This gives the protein CASSYTGTGMYTEAFF.